This record looks at one T cell receptor (beta chain) sequence and its context. Its antigen is undetermined. Researchers ran the PCR with 60 Vbeta and 13 Jbeta primers. TCRdb keeps only in-frame clones here, not all; method: immunoSEQ multiplex PCR. In the table there are 150,000 to 200,000 clones, 75% of which are singletons. The CDR3 is 15 amino acids. V trimming: 2 bases; J trimming: 2 bases; junction bases outside the gene matches: 2. Per the germline V gene, CDR1 is SGHAT and CDR2 is FQDESV (reference sequence). Whereas donors were nominally healthy upon sampling, unrecorded immune exposures were probable. The data belong to a study of cytomegalovirus exposure and HLA in healthy donors. For the study at large: When fewer than 500 donors were genotyped, 81% of them were found to fall in the Caucasian-associated ancestry cluster.

Study-wide points: Several of the most significant clusters appeared linked to common viral pathogens, based on a later analysis. Generally TCR sequences proved uncommon, though certain public TCRs appeared in numerous donors.

The sample taken for sequencing was PBMCs. The chain links TRBV11-1 to TRBJ2-7, with 11 bases lining up with TRBD2. The sequence derives from a woman aged 50 to 60 in good health and CMV-seropositive. The CDR3 region is CASSLRLAGPYEQYF. The CDR3 DNA sequence: TGTGCCAGCAGCTTACGACTAGCGGGGCCCTACGAGCAGTACTTC.